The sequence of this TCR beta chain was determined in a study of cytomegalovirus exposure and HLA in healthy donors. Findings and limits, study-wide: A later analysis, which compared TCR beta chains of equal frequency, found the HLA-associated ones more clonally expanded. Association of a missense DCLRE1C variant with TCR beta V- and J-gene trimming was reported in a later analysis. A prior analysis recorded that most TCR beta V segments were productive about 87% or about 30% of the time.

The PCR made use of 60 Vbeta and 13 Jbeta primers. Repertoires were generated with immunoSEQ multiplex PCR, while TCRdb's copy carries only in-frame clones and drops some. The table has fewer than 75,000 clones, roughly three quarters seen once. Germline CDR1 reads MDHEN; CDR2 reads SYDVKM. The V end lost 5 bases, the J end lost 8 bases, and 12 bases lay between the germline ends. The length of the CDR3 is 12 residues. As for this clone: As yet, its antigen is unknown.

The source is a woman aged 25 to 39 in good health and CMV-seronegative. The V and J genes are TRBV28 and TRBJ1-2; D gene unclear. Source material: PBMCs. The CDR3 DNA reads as TGTGCCAGCAGTACTTTAGCGTGGGGCTACACCTTC. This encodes CASSTLAWGYTF.